This TCR beta chain was recorded in a study of CD8+ T cells in alopecia areata. As the sequencing template, cDNA was produced by extracting RNA and reverse transcribing it. Method: immunoSEQ multiplex PCR; TCRdb's copy keeps in-frame clones and lacks some. The sample holds under 200,000 clones; 50% to 70% are singletons and the top ten take over 0.85%. Whole-study results and caveats: Affected lesional scalp, above all in alopecia totalis/universalis, was more clonal than normal scalp. With tofacitinib ongoing, many expanded lesional clones persisted in both scalp and blood.

A remark on this clone: Its antigen is not identified.

Trimming took off 1 base at V and 5 bases at J, with 10 bases between the two ends. The CDR3 has 13 amino acids. Germline CDR1 reads GTSNPN; CDR2 reads SVGIG (reference sequence). Treatment described: oral pan-JAK inhibitor, 5-10 mg twice daily. Alopecia areata patients gave lesional scalp punch biopsies and peripheral blood samples. V gene TRBV30 combines with J gene TRBJ2-3; the D gene is possibly TRBD2 (6 bases). Source: CD4+ T cells sorted from blood, taken at week 4, from a patient treated with tofacitinib. The TCR originated in a human donor with alopecia areata. The chain's CDR3 is CAWSGGLRDTQYF. DNA of the CDR3: TGTGCCTGGAGTGGGGGACTTAGAGATACGCAGTATTTT.